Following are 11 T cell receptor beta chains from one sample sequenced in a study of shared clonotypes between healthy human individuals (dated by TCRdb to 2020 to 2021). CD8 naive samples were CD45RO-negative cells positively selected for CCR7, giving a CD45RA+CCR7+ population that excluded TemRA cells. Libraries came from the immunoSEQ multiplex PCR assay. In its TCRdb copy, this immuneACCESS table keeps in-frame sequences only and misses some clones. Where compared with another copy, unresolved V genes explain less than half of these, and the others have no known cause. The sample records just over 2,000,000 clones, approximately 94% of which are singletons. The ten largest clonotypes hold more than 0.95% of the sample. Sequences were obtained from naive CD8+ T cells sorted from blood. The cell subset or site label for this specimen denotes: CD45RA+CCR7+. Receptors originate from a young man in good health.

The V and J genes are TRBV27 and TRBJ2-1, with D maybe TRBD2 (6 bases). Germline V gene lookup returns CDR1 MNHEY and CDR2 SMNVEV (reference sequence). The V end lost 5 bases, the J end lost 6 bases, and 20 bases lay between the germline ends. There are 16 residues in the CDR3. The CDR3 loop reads CASSVVSVGGPNEQFF. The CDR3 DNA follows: TGTGCCAGCAGTGTCGTTTCGGTGGGGGGACCCAATGAGCAGTTCTTC.

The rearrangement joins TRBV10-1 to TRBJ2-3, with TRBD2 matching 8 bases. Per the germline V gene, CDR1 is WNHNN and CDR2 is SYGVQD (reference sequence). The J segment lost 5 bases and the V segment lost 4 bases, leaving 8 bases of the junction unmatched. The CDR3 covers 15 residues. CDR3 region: CASSATSGRQDTQYF. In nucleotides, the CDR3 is TGCGCCAGCAGTGCGACGAGCGGGAGACAAGATACGCAGTATTTT.

Written as DNA, the CDR3 is TGTGCCAGCAGTTCCCTAGGGGATACGCAGTATTTT. Its translation: CASSSLGDTQYF. The chain combines TRBV27 with TRBJ2-3, with D unresolved. Germline V gene lookup returns CDR1 MNHEY and CDR2 SMNVEV (reference sequence). V dropped 4 bases and J dropped 6 bases, with 8 bases sitting between them. This CDR3 spans 12 amino acids.

This CDR3 reads CASSQVGDGVNSPLHF. As DNA, the CDR3 is TGCGCCAGCAGCCAAGTAGGGGACGGTGTTAATTCACCCCTCCACTTT. This rearrangement joins TRBV4-1 to TRBJ1-6; D is perhaps TRBD1 (5 bases). Trimming removed 1 base from V and 6 bases from J, with 13 bases in between. This CDR3 is built from 16 residues. CDR1 and CDR2 from the germline V gene are MGHRA and YSYEKL.

CDR3 sequence: CSVAPTLTGELFF. CDR3 bases: TGCAGCGTTGCTCCCACTCTCACCGGGGAGCTGTTTTTT. The rearrangement uses TRBV29-1 and TRBJ2-2; D unclear. CDR1 and CDR2 from the germline V gene are SQVTM and ANQGSEA. V shed 4 bases and J shed 4 bases, with 10 bases lying between them. The length of the CDR3 is 13 residues.

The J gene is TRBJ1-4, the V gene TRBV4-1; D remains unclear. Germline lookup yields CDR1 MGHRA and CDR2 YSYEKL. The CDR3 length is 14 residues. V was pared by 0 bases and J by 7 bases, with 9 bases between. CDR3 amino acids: CASSQEGMGEKLFF. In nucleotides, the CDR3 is TGCGCCAGCAGCCAAGAAGGGATGGGTGAAAAACTGTTTTTT.

For the CDR3, the DNA is TGTGCCAGCAATTGGGGGGACTCCTACGAGCAGTACTTC. Translation gives CASNWGDSYEQYF. The chain has TRBV7-9 and TRBJ2-7, with D tentatively TRBD2 (6 bases). The CDR3 consists of 13 residues. The germline CDR1 and CDR2 sequences are SEHNR and FQNEAQ (reference sequence). The V gene lost 7 bases and the J gene lost 0 bases, with 10 bases spanning the gap.

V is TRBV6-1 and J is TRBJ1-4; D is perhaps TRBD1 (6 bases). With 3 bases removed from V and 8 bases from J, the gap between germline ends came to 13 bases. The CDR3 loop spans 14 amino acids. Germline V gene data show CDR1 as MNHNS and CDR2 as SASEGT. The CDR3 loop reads CASSETIGGEKLFF. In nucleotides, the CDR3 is TGTGCCAGCAGTGAGACCATTGGGGGCGAAAAACTGTTTTTT.

The CDR3: CASSLGSSTDTQYF. The DNA for the CDR3 is TGTGCCAGCAGCTTAGGATCTAGCACAGATACGCAGTATTTT. The V and J genes are TRBV7-3 and TRBJ2-3; no clear D gene. Germline CDR1 reads SGHTA; CDR2 reads FQGTGA. V lost 2 bases, J lost 0 bases, and 6 bases lay in between. The CDR3 runs 14 residues.

CDR3 sequence reads: CASSPGPWNSNTGELFF. DNA of the CDR3: TGTGCCAGCAGCCCGGGGCCATGGAACTCGAACACCGGGGAGCTGTTTTTT. V gene TRBV11-3 combines with J gene TRBJ2-2; either TRBD1 or TRBD2 may supply D (5 bases each). CDR3 length: 17 residues. Germline CDR1 SGHNT, CDR2 YENEEA. V shed 5 bases and J shed 0 bases, with 16 bases lying between them.

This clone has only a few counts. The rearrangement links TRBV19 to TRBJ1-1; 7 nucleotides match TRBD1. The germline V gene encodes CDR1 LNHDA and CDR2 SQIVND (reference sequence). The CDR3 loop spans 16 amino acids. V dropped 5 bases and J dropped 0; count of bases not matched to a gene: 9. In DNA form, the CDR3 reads TGTGCCAGTAGTTCCTGGACAGGTAGCATGAACACTGAAGCTTTCTTT. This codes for CASSSWTGSMNTEAFF.